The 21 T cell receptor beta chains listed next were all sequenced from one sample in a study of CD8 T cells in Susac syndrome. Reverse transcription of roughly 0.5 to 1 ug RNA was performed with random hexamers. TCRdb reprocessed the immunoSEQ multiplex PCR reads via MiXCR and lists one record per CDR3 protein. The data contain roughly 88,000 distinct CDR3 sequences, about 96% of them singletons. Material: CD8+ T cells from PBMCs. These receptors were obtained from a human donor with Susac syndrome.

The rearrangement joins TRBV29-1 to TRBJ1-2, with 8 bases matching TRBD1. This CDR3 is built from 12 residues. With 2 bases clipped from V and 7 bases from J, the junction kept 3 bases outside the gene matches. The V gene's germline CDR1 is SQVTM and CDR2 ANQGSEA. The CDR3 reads CSVEQGAFGYTF. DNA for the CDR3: TGCAGCGTTGAACAGGGGGCGTTTGGCTACACCTTC.

CDR3 nucleotide sequence: TGTGCCACCAGCTTATTTCCGGGACTAGTCTACTCCTCCTACAATGAGCAGTTCTTC. This gives the protein CATSLFPGLVYSSYNEQFF. The chain employs TRBV15 and TRBJ2-1; 8 bases map to TRBD2. Germline V gene data show CDR1 as LNHNV and CDR2 as YYDKDF (reference sequence). The CDR3 is 19 residues long. The junction had 15 bases not matched to a gene; V was cut back by 5 bases and J by 0 bases.

DNA for the CDR3: TGTGCCAGCAGGTCTGGGGTAGAGCAGTACGTC. Translating it yields CASRSGVEQYV. The chain employs TRBV6-2 or TRBV6-3 and TRBJ2-7; D not certain. The ends were cut back, 6 bases at V and 7 bases at J, with 10 bases in the middle. This CDR3 is 11 amino acids long. Germline CDR1 and CDR2: MNHEY and SVGEGT.

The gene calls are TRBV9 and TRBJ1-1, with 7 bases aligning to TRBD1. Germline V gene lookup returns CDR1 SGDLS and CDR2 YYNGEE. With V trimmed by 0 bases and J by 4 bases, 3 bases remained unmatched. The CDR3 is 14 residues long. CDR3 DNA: TGTGCCAGCAGCGTAGGGGACAGTGGCACTGAAGCTTTCTTT. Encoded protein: CASSVGDSGTEAFF.

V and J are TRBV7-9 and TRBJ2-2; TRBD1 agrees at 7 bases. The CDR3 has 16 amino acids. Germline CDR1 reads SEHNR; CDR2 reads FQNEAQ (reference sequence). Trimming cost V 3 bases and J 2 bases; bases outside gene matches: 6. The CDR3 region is CASSFGDRVNTGELFF. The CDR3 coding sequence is TGTGCCAGCAGCTTCGGGGACAGAGTAAACACCGGGGAGCTGTTTTTT.

The CDR3 here is CASSLIANQETQYF. For the CDR3, the DNA is TGTGCCAGCAGTTTGATAGCGAACCAAGAGACCCAGTACTTC. The chain combines TRBV28 with TRBJ2-5; D possibly corresponds to TRBD2 (5 bases). CDR1 and CDR2 from the germline V gene are MDHEN and SYDVKM. V lost 3 bases and J lost 0, with 8 bases in between. The CDR3 totals 14 residues.

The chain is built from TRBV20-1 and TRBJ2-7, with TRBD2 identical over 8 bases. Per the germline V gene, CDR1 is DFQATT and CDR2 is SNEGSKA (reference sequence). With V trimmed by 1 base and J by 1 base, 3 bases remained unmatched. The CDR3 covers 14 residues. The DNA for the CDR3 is TGCAGTGCTAGAGCCCTAGCGGGTTCCTACGAGCAGTACTTC. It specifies CSARALAGSYEQYF.

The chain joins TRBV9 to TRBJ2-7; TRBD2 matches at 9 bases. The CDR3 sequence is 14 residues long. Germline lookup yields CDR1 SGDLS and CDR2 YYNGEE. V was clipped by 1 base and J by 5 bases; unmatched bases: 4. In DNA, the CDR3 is TGTGCCAGCAGCGTACGGCGGGAGGGGGACGAGCAGTACTTC. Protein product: CASSVRREGDEQYF.

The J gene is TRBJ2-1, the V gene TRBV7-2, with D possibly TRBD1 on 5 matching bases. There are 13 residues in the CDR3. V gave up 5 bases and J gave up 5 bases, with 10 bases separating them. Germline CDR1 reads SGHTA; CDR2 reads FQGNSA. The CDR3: CASSIHRNNEQFF. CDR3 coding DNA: TGTGCCAGCAGCATTCACAGGAACAATGAGCAGTTCTTC.

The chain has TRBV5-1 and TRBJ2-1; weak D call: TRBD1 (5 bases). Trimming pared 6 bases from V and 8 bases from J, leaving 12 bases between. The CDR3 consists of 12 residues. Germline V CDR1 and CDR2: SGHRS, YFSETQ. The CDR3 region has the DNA TGCGCCAGCAAGGAAGGGGCTTATGAGCAGTTCTTC. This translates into CASKEGAYEQFF.

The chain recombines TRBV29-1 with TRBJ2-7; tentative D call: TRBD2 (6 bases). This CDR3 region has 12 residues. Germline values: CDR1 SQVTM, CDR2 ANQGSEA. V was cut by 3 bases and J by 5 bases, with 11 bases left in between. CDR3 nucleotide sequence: TGCAGCGTTGATGGAGGGCCGAACGAGCAGTACTTC. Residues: CSVDGGPNEQYF.

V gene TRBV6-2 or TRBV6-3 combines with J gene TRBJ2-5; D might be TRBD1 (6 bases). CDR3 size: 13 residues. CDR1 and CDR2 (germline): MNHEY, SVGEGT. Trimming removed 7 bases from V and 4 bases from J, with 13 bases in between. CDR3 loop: CASTIQGRETQYF. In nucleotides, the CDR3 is TGTGCCAGCACTATACAGGGCCGAGAGACCCAGTACTTC.

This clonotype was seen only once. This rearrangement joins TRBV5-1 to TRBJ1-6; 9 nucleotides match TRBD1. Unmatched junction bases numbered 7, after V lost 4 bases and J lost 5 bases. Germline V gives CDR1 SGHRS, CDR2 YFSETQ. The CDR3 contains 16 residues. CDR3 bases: TGCGCCAGCAGCGACCGGGACAGGGCGGATAATTCACCCCTCCACTTT. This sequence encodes CASSDRDRADNSPLHF.

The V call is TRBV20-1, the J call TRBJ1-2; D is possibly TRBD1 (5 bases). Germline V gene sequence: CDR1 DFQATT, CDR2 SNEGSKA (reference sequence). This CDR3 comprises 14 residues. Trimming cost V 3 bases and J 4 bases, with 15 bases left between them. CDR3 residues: CSASGLGEAYGYTF. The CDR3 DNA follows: TGCAGTGCTAGTGGTCTAGGGGAAGCCTATGGCTACACCTTC.

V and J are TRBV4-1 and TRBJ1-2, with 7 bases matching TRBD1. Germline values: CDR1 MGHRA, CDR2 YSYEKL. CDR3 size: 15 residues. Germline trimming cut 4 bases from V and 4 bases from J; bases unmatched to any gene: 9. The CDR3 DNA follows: TGCGCCAGCAGCCTAAGGGACAGCGCAGTCTATGGCTACACCTTC. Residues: CASSLRDSAVYGYTF.

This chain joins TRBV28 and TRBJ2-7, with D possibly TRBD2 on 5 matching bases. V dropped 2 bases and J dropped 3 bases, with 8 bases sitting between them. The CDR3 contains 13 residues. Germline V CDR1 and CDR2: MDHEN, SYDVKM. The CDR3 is CASSLDGDYEQYF. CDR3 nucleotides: TGTGCCAGCAGTTTAGACGGGGACTACGAGCAGTACTTC.

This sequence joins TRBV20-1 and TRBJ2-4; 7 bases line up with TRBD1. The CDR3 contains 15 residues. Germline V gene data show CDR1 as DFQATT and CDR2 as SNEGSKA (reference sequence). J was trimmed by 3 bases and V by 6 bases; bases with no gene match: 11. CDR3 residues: CSARSSRDSKNIQYF. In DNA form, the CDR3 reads TGCAGTGCCCGAAGTTCCAGGGACAGCAAAAACATTCAGTACTTC.

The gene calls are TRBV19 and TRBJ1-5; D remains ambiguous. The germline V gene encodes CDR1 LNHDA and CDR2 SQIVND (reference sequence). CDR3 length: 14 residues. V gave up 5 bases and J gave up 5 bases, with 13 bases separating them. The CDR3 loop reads CASSLLGRDQPQHF. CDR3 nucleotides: TGTGCCAGTAGTTTATTAGGGAGGGATCAGCCCCAGCATTTT.

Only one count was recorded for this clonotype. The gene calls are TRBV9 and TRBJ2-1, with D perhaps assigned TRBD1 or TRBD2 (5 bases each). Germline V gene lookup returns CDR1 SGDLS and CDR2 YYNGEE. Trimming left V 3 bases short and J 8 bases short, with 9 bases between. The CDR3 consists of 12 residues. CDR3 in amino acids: CASSALGDEQFF. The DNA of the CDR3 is TGTGCCAGCAGCGCACTAGGGGATGAGCAGTTCTTC.

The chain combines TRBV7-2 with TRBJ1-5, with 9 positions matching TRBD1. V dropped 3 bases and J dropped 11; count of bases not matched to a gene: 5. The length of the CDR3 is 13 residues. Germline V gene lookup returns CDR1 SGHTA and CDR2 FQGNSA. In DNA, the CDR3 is TGTGCCAGCAGCTTCCGGGACAGGGCGGCCCAGCATTTT. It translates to CASSFRDRAAQHF.

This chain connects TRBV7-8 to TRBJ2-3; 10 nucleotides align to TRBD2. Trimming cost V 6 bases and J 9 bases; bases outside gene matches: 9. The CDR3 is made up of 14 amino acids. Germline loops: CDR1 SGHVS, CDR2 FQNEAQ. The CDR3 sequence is CASRLAGDAGTQYF. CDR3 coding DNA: TGTGCCAGCAGGCTAGCGGGGGATGCGGGAACGCAGTATTTT. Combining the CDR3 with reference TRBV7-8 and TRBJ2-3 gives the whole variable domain GAGVSQSPRYKVAKRGQDVALRCDPISGHVSLFWYQQALGQGPEFLTYFQNEAQLDKSGLPSDRFFAERPEGSVSTLKIQRTQQEDSAVYLCASRLAGDAGTQYFGPGTRLTVL.